One and the same sample provided the 26 T cell receptor beta chains below, sequenced in a study of blood T cells in healthy people across ages. A J-beta primer mix and a sample-barcoded 5' primer were used in a second PCR of roughly 7 to 12 cycles. TCRdb re-derived calls from the 5' RACE reads in MiXCR, one entry per CDR3 protein. The sample contains over 600,000 distinct CDR3 sequences, approximately 60% of which appear only once. Sequenced input: blood. These receptors came from a man between 40 and 49 years old in good health.

This clonotype came up once. The chain carries TRBV29-1 and TRBJ2-1, with D possibly TRBD1 on 5 matching bases. CDR3 length equals 13 residues. Germline loops: CDR1 SQVTM, CDR2 ANQGSEA. V was shortened by 4 bases and J by 9 bases, with 16 bases between the two germline ends. DNA of the CDR3: TGCAGCGTTGCGAAGGGGTCGAGGATTGAGCAGTTCTTC. Protein product: CSVAKGSRIEQFF.

This clonotype turned up a few times. The chain has TRBV27 and TRBJ2-5; tentative D call: TRBD1 (5 bases). The germline gives CDR1 MNHEY, CDR2 SMNVEV (reference sequence). This CDR3 is 15 amino acids long. V shed 6 bases and J shed 2 bases, with 16 bases lying between them. The chain's CDR3 is CASSRGAGRQETQYF. The CDR3 bases are TGTGCCAGCAGCCGTGGGGCAGGCCGACAAGAGACCCAGTACTTC.

J is TRBJ2-5 and V is TRBV7-9; possible D gene TRBD2, 6 bases. Germline CDR1 and CDR2: SEHNR and FQNEAQ (reference sequence). Trimming removed 5 bases from V and 12 bases from J, with 13 bases in between. The CDR3 covers 11 residues. CDR3 residues: CASSPGTEEYF. The CDR3 DNA follows: TGTGCCAGCAGCCCCGGGACTGAGGAGTACTTC.

The J gene is TRBJ2-7, the V gene TRBV7-8; no clear D. Germline V CDR1 and CDR2: SGHVS, FQNEAQ. The CDR3 sequence is 14 residues long. Trimming cost V 3 bases and J 4 bases, with 13 bases left between them. CDR3 in amino acids: CASSFRSVGYEQYF. The DNA of the CDR3 is TGTGCCAGCAGCTTCCGCTCGGTGGGATACGAGCAGTACTTC.

The rearrangement links TRBV20-1 to TRBJ2-1, with a tentative D call TRBD2 (6 bases). Trimming cost V 3 bases and J 7 bases, with 10 bases left between them. CDR1 is DFQATT and CDR2 is SNEGSKA in the germline V gene (reference sequence). This CDR3 comprises 12 residues. The CDR3 reads CSASIRENEQFF. DNA of the CDR3: TGCAGTGCTAGTATTCGGGAGAATGAGCAGTTCTTC.

The chain joins TRBV4-2 to TRBJ2-5; D unclear. This CDR3 has 14 residues. Germline CDR1 reads LGHNA; CDR2 reads YNFKEQ. V lost 0 bases and J 4 bases, leaving 9 bases between the germline ends. CDR3 protein: CASSQDQRGETQYF. The CDR3 DNA reads TGTGCCAGCAGCCAAGATCAAAGAGGAGAGACCCAGTACTTC.

This clonotype was counted only a few times. The chain couples TRBV12-3 or TRBV12-4 to TRBJ1-2, with D perhaps TRBD1 (5 bases). V was shortened by 5 bases and J by 4 bases, with 14 bases between the two germline ends. The CDR3 runs 14 residues. CDR3 in DNA: TGTGCCAGCAGTCCTACGGGACGGGTCTATGGCTACACCTTC. Residues: CASSPTGRVYGYTF.

The chain has TRBV7-9 and TRBJ1-2; D may be TRBD1 (5 bases). V was pared by 3 bases and J by 4 bases, with 12 bases between. The germline CDR1 and CDR2 sequences are SEHNR and FQNEAQ (reference sequence). The CDR3 spans 14 residues. CDR3 DNA: TGTGCCAGCAGCTTCGCAGGGCCCTCCTATGGCTACACCTTC. Protein sequence: CASSFAGPSYGYTF.

The chain recombines TRBV29-1 with TRBJ2-3, with D tentatively TRBD1 (6 bases). Trimming cost V 8 bases and J 1 base, with 16 bases left between them. From germline, CDR1 is SQVTM and CDR2 ANQGSEA. The CDR3 sequence is 14 residues long. The CDR3 reads CSSRGNLGTDTQYF. The CDR3 DNA reads TGCAGCTCGAGGGGGAATTTAGGCACAGATACGCAGTATTTT.

J is TRBJ1-4 and V is TRBV4-1; no clear D gene. Trimming took off 0 bases at V and 7 bases at J, with 9 bases between the two ends. The CDR3 covers 14 residues. Germline V lookup: CDR1 MGHRA, CDR2 YSYEKL. This CDR3 reads CASSQETVLEKLFF. The CDR3 DNA sequence: TGCGCCAGCAGCCAAGAGACCGTACTTGAAAAACTGTTTTTT.

This clonotype was observed a few times. The V call is TRBV5-6, the J call TRBJ1-2, with D hard to call. Trimming cost V 4 bases and J 4 bases, with 11 bases left between them. The CDR3 has 13 residues. CDR1 and CDR2 from the germline V gene are SGHDT and YYEEEE. CDR3 amino acids: CASSLDIFYGYTF. As DNA, the CDR3 is TGTGCCAGCAGCCTTGATATTTTCTATGGCTACACCTTC.

This clonotype was recorded only once. The genes are TRBV12-3 or TRBV12-4 and TRBJ2-1; 7 nucleotides agree with TRBD2. V lost 5 bases to trimming and J lost 7 bases; unmatched junction nucleotides: 14. CDR3 length equals 16 residues. The CDR3 here is CASSPSLAGDYNEQFF. The DNA of the CDR3 is TGTGCCAGCAGTCCATCTCTGGCGGGAGATTATAATGAGCAGTTCTTC.

This clonotype showed up just a few times. A much larger clonotype is one base distant, so this may be a read error. CDR3 sequence reads: CSALQVWDNQPQHF. The CDR3 region has the DNA TGCAGTGCTTTACAGGTGTGGGACAATCAGCCCCAGCATTTT. The rearrangement joins TRBV20-1 to TRBJ1-5, with a tentative D call TRBD1 (5 bases). There are 14 residues in the CDR3. Trimming removed 5 bases from V and 3 bases from J, with 14 bases in between. Germline lookup yields CDR1 DFQATT and CDR2 SNEGSKA (reference sequence).

This rearrangement joins TRBV4-1 to TRBJ1-2, with no clear D. Germline-derived CDR1 and CDR2 are MGHRA and YSYEKL. Trimming removed 0 bases at V and 8 bases at J, with 10 bases between. This CDR3 has 13 residues. The DNA of the CDR3 is TGCGCCAGCAGCCAAGATGGGCTCGAGGGCTACACCTTC. This sequence encodes CASSQDGLEGYTF.

The J gene is TRBJ2-7, the V gene TRBV12-3 or TRBV12-4; the D is unclear. The CDR3 contains 13 residues. The ends were cut back, 6 bases at V and 2 bases at J, with 11 bases in the middle. The DNA of the CDR3 is TGTGCCAGCAGACCAGACACGACCTACGAGCAGTACTTC. Its translation: CASRPDTTYEQYF.

There are a few counts of this clonotype. The V gene is TRBV6-2 or TRBV6-3, the J gene TRBJ1-2; D unclear. The V gene lost 2 bases and the J gene lost 7 bases, with 11 bases spanning the gap. In germline, CDR1 is MNHEY, CDR2 SVGEGT. The CDR3 loop spans 13 amino acids. The CDR3 reads CASSYQSRGGYTF. The CDR3 DNA follows: TGTGCCAGCAGTTACCAAAGTCGGGGTGGCTACACCTTC.

The V and J genes are TRBV28 and TRBJ2-7; TRBD2 is a possible D gene (6 bases). V was cut by 5 bases and J by 0 bases, with 11 bases left in between. Looked up from germline, CDR1 is MDHEN and CDR2 is SYDVKM. CDR3 length: 14 residues. CDR3 sequence: CASSRGWDSYEQYF. For the CDR3, the DNA is TGTGCCAGCAGTCGGGGGTGGGACTCCTACGAGCAGTACTTC.

The chain recombines TRBV11-3 with TRBJ2-3; no reliable D call. The CDR3 runs to 16 residues. CDR1 and CDR2 from the germline V gene are SGHNT and YENEEA. V was trimmed by 0 bases and J by 9 bases, leaving 19 bases between them. The DNA for the CDR3 is TGTGCCAGCAGCTTAGATGGGAATTCCGGAACTTCAACGCAGTATTTT. Translating it yields CASSLDGNSGTSTQYF.

The chain joins TRBV2 to TRBJ1-5, with D tentatively TRBD1 (5 bases). The CDR3 is 14 amino acids. CDR1 SNHLY and CDR2 FYNNEI come from the germline V gene. V was cut by 2 bases and J by 9 bases, with 14 bases left in between. The chain's CDR3 is CASSESRGQLPQHF. Written as DNA, the CDR3 is TGTGCCAGCAGTGAAAGTAGGGGTCAGTTGCCCCAGCATTTT. The full variable domain, its missing parts supplied by reference TRBV2 and TRBJ1-5, is EPEVTQTPSHQVTQMGQEVILRCVPISNHLYFYWYRQILGQKVEFLVSFYNNEISEKSEIFDDQFSVERPDGSNFTLKIRSTKLEDSAMYFCASSESRGQLPQHFGDGTRLSIL.

The chain carries TRBV24-1 and TRBJ2-1; D is uncertain. V dropped 3 bases and J dropped 5 bases, with 16 bases sitting between them. The CDR3 has 16 residues. The germline V gene encodes CDR1 KGHDR and CDR2 SFDVKD. The CDR3 region has the DNA TGTGCCACCAGTGATCTACAGTCAAACGGGCACAATGAGCAGTTCTTC. As protein: CATSDLQSNGHNEQFF.

In nucleotides, the CDR3 is TGCGCCAGCAGCTTGGTGGCAGCCAACACTGAAGCTTTCTTT. Translation: CASSLVAANTEAFF. J is TRBJ1-1 and V is TRBV5-1; no reliable D call. In germline, CDR1 is SGHRS, CDR2 YFSETQ. This CDR3 has 14 amino acids. V was shortened by 0 bases and J by 2 bases, with 8 bases between the two germline ends.

J is TRBJ2-5 and V is TRBV20-1, with D perhaps being TRBD1 or TRBD2 (6 bases each). CDR3 length equals 12 residues. Trimming cost V 8 bases and J 1 base, with 11 bases left between them. The germline gives CDR1 DFQATT, CDR2 SNEGSKA (reference sequence). DNA of the CDR3: TGCAGTCCTCGGGGGCTCCAAGAGACCCAGTACTTC. Translated, it gives CSPRGLQETQYF.

The chain couples TRBV10-3 to TRBJ2-5; a weak D match, TRBD2 (5 bases). The CDR3 is 17 amino acids. The germline gives CDR1 ENHRY, CDR2 SYGVKD. The V end lost 0 bases, the J end lost 5 bases, and 19 bases lay between the germline ends. CDR3 DNA sequence: TGTGCCATCAGTGAGTCGATTCTGGCGGGCGGGTGGGAGACCCAGTACTTC. It codes for CAISESILAGGWETQYF.

The count of this clonotype is one. The chain recombines TRBV20-1 with TRBJ2-5; 12 bases are shared with TRBD2. This CDR3 is 16 amino acids long. J lost 5 bases, V lost 3 bases, and 10 bases had no gene match. Germline V gives CDR1 DFQATT, CDR2 SNEGSKA (reference sequence). Here the CDR3 reads CSARRGGLAGRETQYF. The CDR3 DNA is TGCAGTGCTAGGAGGGGAGGACTAGCGGGGCGTGAGACCCAGTACTTC.

This clonotype was counted a few times. This chain joins TRBV10-3 and TRBJ1-5; 9 bases align to TRBD1. The CDR3 consists of 17 residues. V was pared by 2 bases and J by 0 bases, with 5 bases of the junction left unmatched. In germline, CDR1 is ENHRY, CDR2 SYGVKD. CDR3 sequence reads: CAISEVGQGYSNQPQHF. The CDR3 region has the DNA TGTGCCATCAGTGAGGTGGGACAGGGTTATAGCAATCAGCCCCAGCATTTT.

The chain employs TRBV5-1 and TRBJ2-5; D remains ambiguous. Trimming pared 1 base from V and 11 bases from J, leaving 15 bases between. Germline V gene sequence: CDR1 SGHRS, CDR2 YFSETQ. The CDR3 totals 13 residues. The CDR3 loop reads CASSLPINNEQYF. CDR3 sequence (DNA): TGCGCCAGCAGCTTGCCTATAAACAATGAGCAGTACTTC.